These T cell receptor beta chains were read from a single sample in a study of cytomegalovirus exposure and HLA in healthy donors. Only in-frame clones appear in the TCRdb table, and some are missing; sequencing was by immunoSEQ multiplex PCR. The sample has about 54,000 clones; around 78% are singletons. Sequenced input: PBMCs. These receptors were taken from a female donor in good health and CMV-seronegative. Both conserved end residues are part of each CDR3. The order of the fields is J gene, V gene, clone size, D gene, CDR3 DNA, CDR3 protein. The D gene is left open where the match is weak. For some rows the clone size is stated as once, few or many, or as a class when expanded; others skip it.

TRBJ2-5 TRBV7-6 NA TRBD1 TGTGCCAGCAGTCAAGAAGGGGGCCGGGAGACCCAGTACTTC CASSQEGGRETQYF
TRBJ1-2 TRBV27 NA NA TGTGCCAGCAGTCCTTCGGACACGTCTAACTATGGCTACACCTTC CASSPSDTSNYGYTF
TRBJ1-2 TRBV12-5 NA NA TGTGCTAGTGGCTTGGGGAGGGGTTCGCGGAACTATGGCTACACCTTC CASGLGRGSRNYGYTF
TRBJ1-5 TRBV7-6 NA NA TGTGCCAGCAGCTTAGCCCCCCAGGGACAGCCCCAGCATTTT CASSLAPQGQPQHF
TRBJ1-5 TRBV6-6 NA TRBD1 TGTGCCAGCAGGGACAGGGAGAATCAGCCCCAGCATTTT CASRDRENQPQHF
TRBJ1-2 TRBV11-2 NA NA TGTGCCAGCATCCCCGGGGGAGATAACTATGGCTACACCTTC CASIPGGDNYGYTF
TRBJ2-7 TRBV5-1 NA TRBD2 TGCGCCAGCAGCTTCCCCCCGGGAGGTACCTACGAGCAGTACTTC CASSFPPGGTYEQYF
TRBJ2-5 TRBV5-4 NA NA TGTGCCAGCAGCTCAACCGCCCGGGGTTCAGAGACCCAGTACTTC CASSSTARGSETQYF
TRBJ2-1 TRBV12-5 NA TRBD1 TGTGCTAGTGGTTTGGAGGGACAGCCTTACAATGAGCAGTTCTTC CASGLEGQPYNEQFF
TRBJ1-1 TRBV11-3 NA NA TGTGCCAGCCTCAGAGCCCGGGGAGCTTTCTTT CASLRARGAFF
TRBJ1-6 TRBV29-1 NA NA TGCAGCGCCCAAAGCTCCTATAATTCACCCCTCTACTTT CSAQSSYNSPLYF
TRBJ1-1 TRBV5-1 NA NA TGCGCCAGCAGCTTTTCACAGGTGAACACTGAAGCTTTCTTT CASSFSQVNTEAFF
TRBJ1-2 TRBV11-2 NA NA TGTGCCAGCAGCCCCAACTTCGCAGGCTCGTTAGGCTCGACCTTC CASSPNFAGSLGSTF
TRBJ2-1 TRBV9 NA NA TGTGCCAGCAGCGTAGTGTCTGGGGGGTACAATGAGCAGTTCTTC CASSVVSGGYNEQFF
TRBJ2-7 TRBV5-1 few NA TGCGCCAGCAGCGGGAGGCTAGGGACCCACGAGCAGTACTTC CASSGRLGTHEQYF
TRBJ1-2 TRBV7-6 NA TRBD1 TGTGCCAGCAGCTTAGGGGCGGGACAGGGTGTCTACACCTTC CASSLGAGQGVYTF
TRBJ2-7 TRBV5-1 NA TRBD1 TGCGCCAGCAGCCCCCAAACCGGGACAGGGATAACCTACGAGCAGTACTTC CASSPQTGTGITYEQYF
TRBJ1-3 TRBV9 NA NA TGTGCCAGCAGCGTAGCGACAGGCCGAAACACCATATATTTT CASSVATGRNTIYF
TRBJ2-1 TRBV7-9 NA TRBD2 TGTTCCAGCAGCTTTGCGGGGGGCCGCTCCTACAATGAGCAGTTCTTC CSSSFAGGRSYNEQFF
TRBJ1-6 TRBV19 NA TRBD1 TGTGCCAGTAGTTCCCTCCGGACAGGGCTGCTTAATTCACCCCTCCACTTT CASSSLRTGLLNSPLHF
TRBJ1-3 TRBV30 NA NA TGTGCCTGGAGTGACTTGACAACGAGCTCTGGAAACACCATATATTTT CAWSDLTTSSGNTIYF
TRBJ2-3 TRBV11-3 once NA TGTGCCAGCAGCTTCGCGGGGTCAGATACGCAGTATTTT CASSFAGSDTQYF
TRBJ1-5 TRBV10-2 NA NA TGCGCCAGCAGCCAGGGGATTAATCAGCCCCAGCATTTT CASSQGINQPQHF
TRBJ2-4 TRBV5-1 NA TRBD1 TGCGCCAGCAGCCTAAGACCGGGACAGGGTGGGGTCATTCAGTACTTC CASSLRPGQGGVIQYF
TRBJ2-7 TRBV7-2 NA TRBD1 TGTGCCAGCAGCGGGACAGGGATTTACGAGCAGTACTTC CASSGTGIYEQYF
TRBJ1-2 TRBV12-1 NA NA TGTGCCCCAAGGTTAACGGGAGGCTACACCTTC CAPRLTGGYTF
TRBJ1-1 TRBV7-9 NA NA TGTGCCAGCAGCGGGAGTCGGACGGGGGCGGGAGGCACTGAAGCTTTCTTT CASSGSRTGAGGTEAFF
TRBJ1-5 TRBV19 NA NA TGTGCCAGTAGGCGGGGGGAGTGGAATCAGCCCCAGCATTTT CASRRGEWNQPQHF
TRBJ1-3 TRBV6-5 NA TRBD1 TGTGCCAGCAGTTACTCGGGACAGGGAGGAAACACCATATATTTT CASSYSGQGGNTIYF
TRBJ1-5 TRBV11-3 NA NA TGTGCCAGCAGCTTAGATCATGAACCCCCGGGATGGGCCCACAATCAGCCCCAGCATTTT CASSLDHEPPGWAHNQPQHF
TRBJ2-1 TRBV7-3 NA TRBD2 TGTGCCAGCAGCCCCCAGCGGGGGGGTGGGAAGCAGTTCTTC CASSPQRGGGKQFF
TRBJ1-1 TRBV18 NA NA TGTGCCAGCTCACCCCCCAGGGCTTCGAACACTGAAGCTTTCTTT CASSPPRASNTEAFF
TRBJ1-1 TRBV10-3 NA TRBD1 TGTGCCATCAGCGCAGGGGGACCTGAAGCTTTCTTT CAISAGGPEAFF
TRBJ2-3 TRBV2 NA TRBD2 TGTGCCAGCTGGGTAACTAGCGGGGGGGCGACAGATACGCAGTATTTT CASWVTSGGATDTQYF